This TCR beta chain was profiled in a study of blood T cell repertoires in COVID-19. Study at large: The study drew acute and convalescent COVID-19 samples from the United States, Italy and Spain. In each case, the material was cDNA or gDNA derived from T cells, B-cell-depleted T cells, or PBMCs.

Using immunoSEQ multiplex PCR, the repertoire was profiled, and TCRdb retains in-frame clones only, with some absent. There are about 36,000 clones in the sample; around 80% occur only once, and 33% lies in the top ten. In germline, CDR1 is SGHRS, CDR2 YFSETQ. The CDR3 runs to 14 residues. V was shortened by 0 bases and J by 4 bases, with 9 bases between the two germline ends. The TCR sequence derives from a man aged 60 to 69 with acute or convalescent COVID-19. The V call is TRBV5-1, the J call TRBJ2-3; tentative D call: TRBD1 (5 bases). The sample taken for sequencing was peripheral blood. DNA for the CDR3: TGCGCCAGCAGCTTGGTAGTGGGGCCAGATACGCAGTATTTT. It translates to CASSLVVGPDTQYF. Full variable domain (rest looked up from reference TRBV5-1 and TRBJ2-3): KAGVTQTPRYLIKTRGQQVTLSCSPISGHRSVSWYQQTPGQGLQFLFEYFSETQRNKGNFPGRFSGRQFSNSRSEMNVSTLELGDSALYLCASSLVVGPDTQYFGPGTRLTVL.